Below, 14 T cell receptor beta chains from the same sample are listed, as sequenced in a study of T-cell reconstitution after alpha-beta-depleted transplantation in children. Unique molecular identifiers featured in how the TCRbeta library was prepared. TCRdb used MiXCR to reprocess the PCR reads, holding one entry per CDR3 protein. The sample holds about 610,000 distinct CDR3 sequences, under 12% seen once. Material: PBMCs from the stem cell graft donor, obtained from the stem cell graft. The receptors shown here come from a human donor who donated a stem cell graft to a child with acute myeloid leukemia.

J is TRBJ2-3 and V is TRBV5-6, with no clear D. Per germline, CDR1 SGHDT and CDR2 YYEEEE. Trimming stripped 0 bases from V and 6 bases from J, with 11 bases between. The CDR3 length is 14 residues. DNA of the CDR3: TGTGCCAGCAGCTTGGCCTCGGCAGCGGATACGCAGTATTTT. Residues: CASSLASAADTQYF.

This clonotype turned up a few times. V gene TRBV5-5 combines with J gene TRBJ1-5; TRBD1 matches 9 bases. Germline loops: CDR1 SGHKS, CDR2 YYEKEE (reference sequence). The CDR3 runs 14 residues. V lost 4 bases and J lost 6; bases outside the gene matches: 5. This CDR3 reads CASSLGQGIQPQHF. In DNA, the CDR3 is TGTGCCAGCAGCCTCGGACAGGGGATTCAGCCCCAGCATTTT.

There are a few counts of this clonotype. The V call is TRBV4-3, the J call TRBJ2-3; D unclear. V was cut by 0 bases and J by 2 bases, with 9 bases left in between. The CDR3 has 15 amino acids. Germline V gene sequence: CDR1 LGHNA, CDR2 YSLEER. DNA of the CDR3: TGCGCCAGCAGCCAAGATCGGACCCCCACAGATACGCAGTATTTT. Encoded protein: CASSQDRTPTDTQYF.

This clonotype has just a few counts. J is TRBJ2-2 and V is TRBV20-1; maybe TRBD2 (7 bases). Trimming removed 4 bases from V and 2 bases from J, with 11 bases in between. Germline CDR1 reads DFQATT; CDR2 reads SNEGSKA (reference sequence). The CDR3 runs 14 residues. The CDR3 region is CSAKGGGNTGELFF. CDR3 nucleotide sequence: TGCAGTGCTAAGGGGGGGGGCAACACCGGGGAGCTGTTTTTT.

This clonotype was recorded at least ten times. V and J are TRBV20-1 and TRBJ2-1; D possibly uses TRBD1 or TRBD2 (5 bases each). The germline V and J ends were trimmed by 3 bases and 4 bases, with 13 bases remaining between them. The CDR3 sequence is 14 residues long. Germline V gene sequence: CDR1 DFQATT, CDR2 SNEGSKA (reference sequence). The CDR3 DNA sequence: TGCAGTGCTAGGACCGGGACGCCGTACAATGAGCAGTTCTTC. It codes for CSARTGTPYNEQFF.

This clonotype was seen repeatedly, ten times or more. The V and J genes are TRBV9 and TRBJ2-7; 9 bases match TRBD2. This CDR3 contains 15 residues. V trimming: 4 bases; J trimming: 7 bases; junction bases outside the gene matches: 12. Germline V CDR1 and CDR2: SGDLS, YYNGEE. The CDR3 nucleotides read TGTGCCAGCAGCCCTCTAGCGGGACTTGCTAAGGAGCAGTACTTC. It translates to CASSPLAGLAKEQYF.

The CDR3 DNA is TGTGCCAGCAGTCCCCCCAGGGAACGCGGCTACACCTTC. It is translated as CASSPPRERGYTF. The gene calls are TRBV6-2 or TRBV6-3 and TRBJ1-2; a weak D match, TRBD1 (5 bases). The germline V gene has CDR1 MNHEY and CDR2 SVGEGT. This CDR3 is built from 13 residues. V was shortened by 5 bases and J by 8 bases, with 15 bases between the two germline ends.

This clonotype has just a few counts. The chain joins TRBV27 to TRBJ2-1, with unresolved D. V was trimmed by 3 bases and J by 4 bases, leaving 10 bases between them. Per the germline V gene, CDR1 is MNHEY and CDR2 is SMNVEV (reference sequence). This CDR3 spans 14 amino acids. The CDR3, as DNA: TGTGCCAGCAGTTTGCCCCACCTGTACAATGAGCAGTTCTTC. This encodes CASSLPHLYNEQFF.

The J gene is TRBJ2-7, the V gene TRBV5-1, with D possibly matching TRBD1 (6 bases). V was cut by 2 bases and J by 2 bases, with 11 bases left in between. CDR1 SGHRS and CDR2 YFSETQ come from the germline V gene. The CDR3 consists of 14 residues. The CDR3 region is CASSLQGSPYEQYF. CDR3 nucleotides: TGCGCCAGCAGCTTACAGGGTTCGCCCTACGAGCAGTACTTC.

This clonotype came up a few times. The chain joins TRBV6-5 to TRBJ1-2; 12 bases align to TRBD1. The J segment lost 1 base and the V segment lost 2 bases, leaving 8 bases of the junction unmatched. Germline V gene lookup returns CDR1 MNHEY and CDR2 SVGAGI. CDR3 length: 18 amino acids. The CDR3 loop reads CASSYRRDRGQNNYGYTF. CDR3 coding DNA: TGTGCCAGCAGTTACCGCCGGGACAGGGGGCAAAATAACTATGGCTACACCTTC.

In this sample, this clonotype turned up many times. V and J are TRBV7-2 and TRBJ1-5; D not resolved. CDR1 and CDR2 (germline): SGHTA, FQGNSA. The CDR3 runs to 16 residues. Trimming removed 1 base at V and 2 bases at J, with 12 bases between. The CDR3, as DNA: TGTGCCAGCAGCTTAGGCCGGGGTTTCGGCAATCAGCCCCAGCATTTT. Amino acids: CASSLGRGFGNQPQHF.

The chain has TRBV18 and TRBJ2-3; TRBD1 matches 8 bases. Germline-derived CDR1 and CDR2 are KGHSH and LQKENI. Trimming cost V 1 base and J 2 bases; bases outside gene matches: 2. The CDR3 is 15 residues long. CDR3 residues: CASSPLRGPTDTQYF. As DNA, the CDR3 is TGTGCCAGCTCACCACTCAGGGGGCCCACAGATACGCAGTATTTT.

This clonotype has a single count. The rearrangement uses TRBV3-1 and TRBJ1-3; TRBD1 is a possible D gene (6 bases). CDR1 LGHDT and CDR2 YNNKEL come from the germline V gene (reference sequence). The CDR3 is 17 amino acids. Between the trimmed V and J ends, which lost 3 bases and 0 bases, there was a span of 15 bases. The CDR3 spells CASSQAGRGDSGNTIYF. CDR3 in DNA: TGTGCCAGCAGCCAGGCGGGCAGGGGTGACTCTGGAAACACCATATATTTT.

The V call is TRBV11-2, the J call TRBJ1-1, with D possibly being TRBD1 (6 bases). V lost 8 bases to trimming and J lost 1 base, with 8 bases between them. Germline CDR1 is SGHAT and CDR2 is FQNNGV. The CDR3 consists of 12 residues. The CDR3 bases are TGTGCCAGCGGGGGGCGGAACACTGAAGCTTTCTTT. Its translation: CASGGRNTEAFF.